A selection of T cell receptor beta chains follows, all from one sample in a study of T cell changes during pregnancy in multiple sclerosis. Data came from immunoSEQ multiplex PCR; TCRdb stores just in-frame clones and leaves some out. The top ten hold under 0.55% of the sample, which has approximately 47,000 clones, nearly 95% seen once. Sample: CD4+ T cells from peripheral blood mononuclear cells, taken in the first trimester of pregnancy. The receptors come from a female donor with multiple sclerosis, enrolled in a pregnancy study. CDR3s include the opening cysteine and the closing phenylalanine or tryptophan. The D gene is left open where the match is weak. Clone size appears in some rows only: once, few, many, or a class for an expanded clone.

DNA: TGTGCCAGCAGCTTTCTGGCGGTCGGACTAGCGGGGGGAGGAGGGCAGTACTTC
CDR3: CASSFLAVGLAGGGGQYF
J: TRBJ2-7
size: .
V: TRBV5-6
D: TRBD2

DNA: TGCAGCGCCAGGGCACTAGCGGGAGAGACCCAGTACTTC
CDR3: CSARALAGETQYF
J: TRBJ2-5
size: .
V: TRBV29-1
D: TRBD2

DNA: TGTGCCAGTAGTATAGCACAGGAGGGAAATCAGCCCCAGCATTTT
CDR3: CASSIAQEGNQPQHF
J: TRBJ1-5
size: .
V: TRBV19
D: .

DNA: TGTGCCAGCAGCGCCGGGGGTCACGAGCAGTACTTC
CDR3: CASSAGGHEQYF
J: TRBJ2-7
size: .
V: TRBV9
D: .

DNA: TGTGCCAGCAGCTTGGGACTAGAAGATTACAATGAGCAGTTCTTC
CDR3: CASSLGLEDYNEQFF
J: TRBJ2-1
size: .
V: TRBV5-4
D: .

DNA: TGTGCCAGCAGCTTAGGGTGGGCCGAGCAGTTCTTC
CDR3: CASSLGWAEQFF
J: TRBJ2-1
size: .
V: TRBV7-9
D: .

DNA: TGTGCCAGCAGCTTGGACACCTACGAGCAGTACTTC
CDR3: CASSLDTYEQYF
J: TRBJ2-7
size: .
V: TRBV5-4
D: .

DNA: TGTGCCACCAGCAGAGGGCAGGGGGGCGATTACCCAAATTCACCCCTCCACTTT
CDR3: CATSRGQGGDYPNSPLHF
J: TRBJ1-6
size: .
V: TRBV15
D: TRBD1

DNA: TGTGCCAGCAGTGAGTCGGCAGGGTACACTGAAGCTTTCTTT
CDR3: CASSESAGYTEAFF
J: TRBJ1-1
size: .
V: TRBV6-1
D: .

DNA: TGTGCCAGCAGCTTAGTTGGTTTTTCGGGGGGAGCTTTCTTT
CDR3: CASSLVGFSGGAFF
J: TRBJ1-1
size: .
V: TRBV11-2
D: .

DNA: TGTGCCTGGAGAGGGGGGAACACTGAAGCTTTCTTT
CDR3: CAWRGGNTEAFF
J: TRBJ1-1
size: .
V: TRBV30
D: .

DNA: TGTGCCAGCAGCATGGGGGGCTTATACGAGCAGTACTTC
CDR3: CASSMGGLYEQYF
J: TRBJ2-7
size: .
V: TRBV5-6
D: .

DNA: TGTGCCAGCACCGACAGCTCCTACGAGCAGTACTTC
CDR3: CASTDSSYEQYF
J: TRBJ2-7
size: .
V: TRBV2
D: .

DNA: TGTGCCAGCGGATCAGGTTGGGGACAGGGCCGCTACAATGAGCAGTTCTTC
CDR3: CASGSGWGQGRYNEQFF
J: TRBJ2-1
size: .
V: TRBV7-9
D: TRBD1

DNA: TGTGCCAGCAGCTTGGCCACCAGCTATGGCTACACCTTC
CDR3: CASSLATSYGYTF
J: TRBJ1-2
size: .
V: TRBV5-4
D: .

DNA: TGCGCCAGCAGCCCCCGGGACTGGGACGAAAAACTGTTTTTT
CDR3: CASSPRDWDEKLFF
J: TRBJ1-4
size: once
V: TRBV5-1
D: .

DNA: TGTGCCAGCAGTTTATACGACAGGGACCACGAGCAGTACTTC
CDR3: CASSLYDRDHEQYF
J: TRBJ2-7
size: .
V: TRBV27
D: TRBD1

DNA: TGTGCCAGCAGCCTCCTCGGACTAGCGGGGGGGCCGGGTGAGCAGTTCTTC
CDR3: CASSLLGLAGGPGEQFF
J: TRBJ2-1
size: medium-sized
V: TRBV28
D: TRBD2

DNA: TGTGCCAGCAGCTTAGGGTTCGACAGAGCTAGGAACACTGAAGCTTTCTTT
CDR3: CASSLGFDRARNTEAFF
J: TRBJ1-1
size: once
V: TRBV7-8
D: .

DNA: TGTGCCAGCTCCCCTCCGGGGGACTGGGTGGGCTACACCTTC
CDR3: CASSPPGDWVGYTF
J: TRBJ1-2
size: once
V: TRBV5-4
D: .

DNA: TGTGCCAGCAGCTTGGGAACTAGCGGGCTGTACGAGCAGTACTTC
CDR3: CASSLGTSGLYEQYF
J: TRBJ2-7
size: .
V: TRBV5-8
D: TRBD2

DNA: TGTGCCAGCAGCGTAGTAGGAACTAACAATGAGCAGTTCTTC
CDR3: CASSVVGTNNEQFF
J: TRBJ2-1
size: .
V: TRBV9
D: .

DNA: TGTGCCAGCAGCTTAGGGGCGTTCACAGATACGCAGTATTTT
CDR3: CASSLGAFTDTQYF
J: TRBJ2-3
size: .
V: TRBV11-3
D: .

DNA: TGTGCCAGCAGTTATTCCGGGGGGACGTACAATGAGCAGTTCTTC
CDR3: CASSYSGGTYNEQFF
J: TRBJ2-1
size: .
V: TRBV6-5
D: TRBD2